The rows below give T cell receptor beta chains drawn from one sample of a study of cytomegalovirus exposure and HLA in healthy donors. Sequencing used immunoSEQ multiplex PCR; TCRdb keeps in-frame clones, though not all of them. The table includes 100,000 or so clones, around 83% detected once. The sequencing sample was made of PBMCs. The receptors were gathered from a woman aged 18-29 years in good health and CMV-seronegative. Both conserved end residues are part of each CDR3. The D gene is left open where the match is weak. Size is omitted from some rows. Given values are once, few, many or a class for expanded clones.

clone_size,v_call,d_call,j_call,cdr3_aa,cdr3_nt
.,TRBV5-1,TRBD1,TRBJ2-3,CASSLGDRVQDTQYF,TGCGCCAGCAGCTTGGGGGACAGGGTACAAGATACGCAGTATTTT
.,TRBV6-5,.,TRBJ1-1,CASTPGGVTEAFF,TGTGCCAGCACCCCGGGGGGGGTTACTGAAGCTTTCTTT
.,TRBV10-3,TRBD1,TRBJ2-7,CAISSPDRGTYEQYF,TGTGCCATCAGTTCGCCCGACAGGGGGACCTACGAGCAGTACTTC
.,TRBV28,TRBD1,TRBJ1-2,CASSPPTGEFDGYTF,TGTGCCAGCAGTCCACCGACAGGGGAATTCGATGGCTACACCTTC
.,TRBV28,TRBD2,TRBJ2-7,CASSTGTRTYEQYF,TGTGCCAGCAGTACCGGGACTAGGACCTACGAGCAGTACTTC
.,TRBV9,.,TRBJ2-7,CASSPRRVPYEQYF,TGTGCCAGCAGCCCTCGGAGGGTACCCTACGAGCAGTACTTC
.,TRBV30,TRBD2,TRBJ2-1,CAWSVPGGVDEQFF,TGTGCCTGGAGTGTACCGGGAGGGGTCGATGAGCAGTTCTTC
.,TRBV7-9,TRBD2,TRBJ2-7,CSSSLVGGGFNEQYF,TGTTCCAGCAGCTTGGTCGGCGGGGGGTTTAACGAGCAGTACTTC
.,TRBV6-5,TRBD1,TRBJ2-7,CASSYTAGGSYEQYF,TGTGCCAGCAGTTACACAGCAGGGGGTTCCTACGAGCAGTACTTC
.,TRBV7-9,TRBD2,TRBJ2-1,CASSPRLASSSYNEQFF,TGTGCCAGCAGCCCCAGACTAGCTTCGAGCTCCTACAATGAGCAGTTCTTC
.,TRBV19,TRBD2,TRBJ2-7,CASSPGLASYEQYF,TGTGCCAGTAGCCCAGGACTAGCTTCCTACGAGCAGTACTTC
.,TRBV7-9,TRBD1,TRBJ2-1,CASSFFATGNNEQFF,TGTGCCAGCAGCTTCTTTGCGACAGGGAACAATGAGCAGTTCTTC
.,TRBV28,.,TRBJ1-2,CASTTWPGVRGYTF,TGTGCCAGCACTACCTGGCCCGGGGTTCGTGGCTACACCTTC
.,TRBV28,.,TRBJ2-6,CASSPSQQGGFSGANVLTF,TGTGCCAGCAGTCCTAGTCAGCAGGGTGGATTCTCTGGGGCCAACGTCCTGACTTTC
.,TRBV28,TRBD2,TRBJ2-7,CASSPRLAGKHEQYF,TGTGCCAGCAGTCCTAGACTAGCGGGAAAGCACGAGCAGTACTTC
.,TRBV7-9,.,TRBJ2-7,CASTSRTGTREQYF,TGTGCCAGCACCTCGAGAACAGGAACGCGGGAGCAGTACTTC
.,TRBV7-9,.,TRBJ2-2,CASSFQGHQRGELFF,TGTGCCAGCAGCTTCCAGGGCCATCAGCGCGGGGAGCTGTTTTTT
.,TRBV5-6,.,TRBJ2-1,CASSLAGGRGGDEQFF,TGTGCCAGCAGCTTGGCCGGGGGACGCGGGGGCGATGAGCAGTTCTTC
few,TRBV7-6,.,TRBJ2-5,CASSPDRYWTQYF,TGTGCCAGCAGCCCAGACAGGTACTGGACCCAGTACTTC
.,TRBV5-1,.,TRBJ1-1,CASSQGSGRGNTEAFF,TGCGCCAGCAGCCAAGGATCGGGGCGGGGGAACACTGAAGCTTTCTTT
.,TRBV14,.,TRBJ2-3,CASSQEVLADTQYF,TGTGCCAGCAGCCAAGAGGTGTTAGCAGATACGCAGTATTTT
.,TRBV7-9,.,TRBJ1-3,CSSTGGLSGNTIYF,TGTTCCAGCACCGGGGGGTTATCTGGAAACACCATATATTTT
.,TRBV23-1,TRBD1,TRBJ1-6,CASTWRGPPLHF,TGCGCCAGCACCTGGAGGGGGCCACCCCTCCACTTT
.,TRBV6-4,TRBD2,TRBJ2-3,CASSVLAGGTDTQYF,TGTGCCAGCAGTGTCCTAGCGGGGGGCACAGATACGCAGTATTTT
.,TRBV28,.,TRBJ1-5,CASSGAVRNQPQHF,TGTGCCAGCAGTGGGGCGGTCAGGAATCAGCCCCAGCATTTT
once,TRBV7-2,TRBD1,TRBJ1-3,CASSLGGTGRGNTIYF,TGTGCCAGCAGCTTAGGGGGGACAGGGCGTGGAAACACCATATATTTT
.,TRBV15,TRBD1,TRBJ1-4,CATSSPGQGARGEKLFF,TGTGCCACCAGCAGCCCGGGACAGGGGGCGCGAGGTGAAAAACTGTTTTTT
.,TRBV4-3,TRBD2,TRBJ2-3,CASSQRSSGLAGDDTDTQYF,TGCGCCAGCAGCCAGAGGTCCTCCGGACTAGCGGGAGACGACACAGATACGCAGTATTTT
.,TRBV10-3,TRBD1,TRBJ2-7,CAISTQGSNEQYF,TGTGCCATCAGCACACAGGGGTCCAACGAGCAGTACTTC
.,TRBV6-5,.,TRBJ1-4,CASTPTRERNEKLFF,TGTGCCAGCACCCCTACCCGGGAACGTAATGAAAAACTGTTTTTT
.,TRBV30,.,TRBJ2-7,CAWTSGTYEQYF,TGTGCCTGGACTTCAGGGACCTACGAGCAGTACTTC
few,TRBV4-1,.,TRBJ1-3,CASSPYGFRVLGTGNTIYF,TGCGCCAGCAGCCCCTATGGGTTTAGAGTCCTCGGGACTGGAAACACCATATATTTT
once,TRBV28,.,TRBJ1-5,CASSPGTPNQPQHF,TGTGCCAGCAGCCCCGGGACTCCTAATCAGCCCCAGCATTTT
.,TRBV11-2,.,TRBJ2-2,CASSLETSGELFF,TGTGCCAGCAGCTTGGAGACTAGCGGGGAGCTGTTTTTT
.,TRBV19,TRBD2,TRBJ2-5,CASSITSGEYETQYF,TGTGCCAGTAGTATCACTAGCGGGGAATACGAGACCCAGTACTTC
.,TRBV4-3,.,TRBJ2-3,CASSPEDTSGMDTQYF,TGCGCCAGCAGCCCTGAAGACACTAGTGGTATGGATACGCAGTATTTT
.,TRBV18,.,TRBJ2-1,CASSAGPNEQFF,TGTGCCAGCTCGGCGGGTCCCAATGAGCAGTTCTTC
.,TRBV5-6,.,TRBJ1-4,CASSIRSSGTNEKLFF,TGTGCCAGCAGCATAAGGTCGTCGGGGACTAATGAAAAACTGTTTTTT
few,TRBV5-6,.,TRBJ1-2,CASSLHHGYTF,TGTGCCAGCAGCTTACACCACGGCTACACCTTC
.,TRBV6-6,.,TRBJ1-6,CASSSRDGGSPLHF,TGTGCCAGCAGTTCCCGGGACGGGGGTTCACCCCTCCACTTT
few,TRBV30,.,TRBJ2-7,CADPRQAGRLEQYF,TGTGCTGACCCCCGGCAAGCGGGCCGACTCGAGCAGTACTTC
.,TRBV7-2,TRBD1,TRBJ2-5,CASSPGTGRGETQYF,TGTGCCAGCAGCCCAGGGACAGGTCGGGGAGAGACCCAGTACTTC
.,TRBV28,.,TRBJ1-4,CASSGGYNEKLFF,TGTGCCAGCAGTGGAGGGTACAATGAAAAACTGTTTTTT
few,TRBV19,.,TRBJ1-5,CASRPGLNQPQHF,TGTGCCAGTAGGCCAGGGCTCAATCAGCCCCAGCATTTT
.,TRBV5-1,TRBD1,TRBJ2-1,CASSMGQGLYNEQFF,TGCGCCAGCAGCATGGGACAGGGGCTTTACAATGAGCAGTTCTTC
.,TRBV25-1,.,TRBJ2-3,CASSETMVAGDTDTQYF,TGTGCCAGCAGTGAAACAATGGTAGCTGGAGACACAGATACGCAGTATTTT
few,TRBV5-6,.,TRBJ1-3,CASSPPGEGRAGNTIYF,TGTGCCAGCAGCCCCCCAGGGGAGGGCCGAGCCGGGAACACCATATATTTT
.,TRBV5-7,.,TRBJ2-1,CASSLGGREFF,TGTGCCAGCAGCTTGGGAGGCCGAGAGTTCTTC
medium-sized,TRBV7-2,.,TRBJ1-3,CASSLMRNRLLSGNTIYF,TGTGCCAGCAGCTTAATGAGGAACAGGCTACTCTCTGGAAACACCATATATTTT
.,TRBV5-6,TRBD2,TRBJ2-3,CASSLTGLATDTQYF,TGTGCCAGCAGCTTAACGGGACTAGCAACAGATACGCAGTATTTT
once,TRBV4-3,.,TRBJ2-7,CASSRERSYEQYF,TGCGCCAGCAGCCGCGAGCGGTCCTACGAGCAGTACTTC